Listed here is a single TCR beta chain. The germline V gene encodes CDR1 MNHEY and CDR2 SVGAGI. After removal of 0 bases from V and 5 bases from J, the junction contained 7 bases not matched to a gene. The CDR3 spans 16 residues. Per the original data handling: Scientists estimated how many nucleated cells there were by amplifying reference gene primers. Method: immunoSEQ multiplex PCR; TCRdb's copy keeps in-frame clones and lacks some. The V and J calls and clone size were taken over from that table, and D and trimming were inferred from the DNA. This repertoire shows approximately 76,000 clones, over 75% found once; its top ten account for 11%. This specimen comes from a study of blood T cell repertoires in COVID-19. Study-level information: Samples came from the United States, Italy and Spain, spanning acute and convalescent COVID-19. The cDNA or gDNA used as material had been derived from T cells, B-cell-depleted T cells, or PBMCs.

The origin of this receptor is a man in his fifties with acute or convalescent COVID-19. Sequencing was performed on peripheral blood. The J gene is TRBJ1-2, the V gene TRBV6-5; 9 bases agree with TRBD1. CDR3 amino acids: CASSYSISGQGYGYTF. The CDR3 coding sequence is TGTGCCAGCAGTTACTCGATATCGGGACAGGGATATGGCTACACCTTC.